This T cell receptor (beta chain) was sequenced for a study of blood T cell repertoires in COVID-19. Study information: Whether acute or convalescent, the COVID-19 samples came from the United States, Italy and Spain. From T cells, B-cell-depleted T cells, or PBMCs came the material, which was cDNA or gDNA.

Original data processing: Reference gene primer amplification gave estimated nucleated cell counts. Data came from immunoSEQ multiplex PCR; TCRdb stores just in-frame clones and leaves some out. V, J and clone size derive from that table, while D and trimming were established from the DNA sequence. Found here are roughly 270,000 clones, roughly 85% of them singletons; the top ten hold around 5.5%. V shed 2 bases and J 5 bases; nucleotides not matched to a gene: 7. The CDR3 contains 15 residues. Germline CDR1 SGHRS, CDR2 YFSETQ. This clonotype was obtained from a man aged 50 or older with active or convalescent COVID-19. The sequencing sample was made of peripheral blood. The chain recombines TRBV5-1 with TRBJ1-2, with 9 nucleotides matching TRBD1. CDR3 nucleotide sequence: TGCGCCAGCAGCTTCCTTGGGACAGGGATATATGGCTACACCTTC. Translation: CASSFLGTGIYGYTF.